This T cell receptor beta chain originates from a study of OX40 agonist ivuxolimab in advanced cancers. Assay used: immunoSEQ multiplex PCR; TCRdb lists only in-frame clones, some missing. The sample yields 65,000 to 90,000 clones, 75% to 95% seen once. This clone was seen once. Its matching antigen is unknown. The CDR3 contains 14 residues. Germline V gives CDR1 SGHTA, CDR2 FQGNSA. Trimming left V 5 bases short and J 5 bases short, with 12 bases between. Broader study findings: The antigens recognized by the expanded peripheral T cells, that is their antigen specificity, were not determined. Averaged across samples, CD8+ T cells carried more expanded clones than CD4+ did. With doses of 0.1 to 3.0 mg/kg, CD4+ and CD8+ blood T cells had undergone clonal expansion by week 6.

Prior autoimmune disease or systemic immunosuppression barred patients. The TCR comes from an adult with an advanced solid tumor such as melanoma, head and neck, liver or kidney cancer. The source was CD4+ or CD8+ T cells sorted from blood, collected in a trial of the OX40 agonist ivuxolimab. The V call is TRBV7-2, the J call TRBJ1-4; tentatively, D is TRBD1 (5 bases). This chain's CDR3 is CASSPTRGNEKLFF. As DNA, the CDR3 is TGTGCCAGCAGCCCTACCCGGGGGAATGAAAAACTGTTTTTT.